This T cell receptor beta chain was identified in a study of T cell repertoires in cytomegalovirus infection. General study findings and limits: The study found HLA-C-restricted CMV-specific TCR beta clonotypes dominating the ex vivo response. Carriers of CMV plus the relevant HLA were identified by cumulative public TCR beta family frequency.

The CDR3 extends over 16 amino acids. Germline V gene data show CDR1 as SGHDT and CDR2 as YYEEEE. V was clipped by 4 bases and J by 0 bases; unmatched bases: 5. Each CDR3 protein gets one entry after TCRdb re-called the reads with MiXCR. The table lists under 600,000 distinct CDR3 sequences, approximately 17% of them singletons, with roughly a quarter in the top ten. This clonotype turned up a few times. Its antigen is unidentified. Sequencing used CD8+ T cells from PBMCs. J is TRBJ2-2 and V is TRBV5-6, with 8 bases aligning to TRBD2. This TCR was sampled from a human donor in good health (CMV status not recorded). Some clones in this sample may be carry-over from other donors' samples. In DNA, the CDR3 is TGTGCCAGCAGCCGGCCGGGACTAGCGAACACCGGGGAGCTGTTTTTT. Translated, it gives CASSRPGLANTGELFF.